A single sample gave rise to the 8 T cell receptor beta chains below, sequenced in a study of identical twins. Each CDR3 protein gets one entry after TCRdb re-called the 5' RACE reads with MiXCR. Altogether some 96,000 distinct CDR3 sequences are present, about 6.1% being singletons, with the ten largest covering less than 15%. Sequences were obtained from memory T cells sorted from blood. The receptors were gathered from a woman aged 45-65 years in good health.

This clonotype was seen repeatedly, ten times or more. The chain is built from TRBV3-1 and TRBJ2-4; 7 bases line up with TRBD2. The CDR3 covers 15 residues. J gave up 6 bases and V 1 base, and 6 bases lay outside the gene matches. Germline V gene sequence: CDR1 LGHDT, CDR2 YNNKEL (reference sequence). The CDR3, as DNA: TGTGCCAGCAGCCAAGTCCCTAGCGGTGGAAACATTCAGTACTTC. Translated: CASSQVPSGGNIQYF.

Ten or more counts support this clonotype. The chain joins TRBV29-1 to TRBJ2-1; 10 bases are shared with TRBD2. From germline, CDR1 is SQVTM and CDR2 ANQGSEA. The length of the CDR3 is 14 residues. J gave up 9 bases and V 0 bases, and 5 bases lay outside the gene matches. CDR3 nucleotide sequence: TGCAGCGTTGAAGATAGCGGGGGGAGGAGTGAGCAGTTCTTC. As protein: CSVEDSGGRSEQFF.

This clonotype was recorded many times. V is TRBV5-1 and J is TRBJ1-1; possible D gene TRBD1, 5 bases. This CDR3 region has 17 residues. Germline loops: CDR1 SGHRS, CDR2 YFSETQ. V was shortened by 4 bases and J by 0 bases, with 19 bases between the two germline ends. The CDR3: CASSSGTREGVNTEAFF. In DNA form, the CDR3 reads TGCGCCAGCAGCAGCGGGACCAGGGAGGGAGTGAACACTGAAGCTTTCTTT.

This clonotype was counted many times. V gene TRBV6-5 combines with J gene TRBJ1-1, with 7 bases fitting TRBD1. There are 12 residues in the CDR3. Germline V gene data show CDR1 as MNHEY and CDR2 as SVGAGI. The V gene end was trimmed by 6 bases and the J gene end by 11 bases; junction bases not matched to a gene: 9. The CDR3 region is CASSRQGYQAFF. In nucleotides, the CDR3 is TGTGCCAGCAGCCGACAGGGATATCAGGCTTTCTTT.

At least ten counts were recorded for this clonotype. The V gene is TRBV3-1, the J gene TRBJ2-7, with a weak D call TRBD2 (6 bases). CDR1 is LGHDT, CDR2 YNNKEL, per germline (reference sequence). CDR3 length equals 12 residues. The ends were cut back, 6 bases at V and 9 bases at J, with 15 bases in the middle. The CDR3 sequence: CASRGDFPSQYF. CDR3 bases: TGTGCCAGCAGGGGGGACTTTCCCTCGCAGTACTTC.

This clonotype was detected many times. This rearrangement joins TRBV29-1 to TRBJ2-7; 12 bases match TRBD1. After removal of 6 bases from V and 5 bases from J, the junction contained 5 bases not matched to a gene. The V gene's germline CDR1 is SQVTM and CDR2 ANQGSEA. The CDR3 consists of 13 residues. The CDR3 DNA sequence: TGCAGCGTCTCCGGGACAGGGGGCGACGAGCAGTACTTC. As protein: CSVSGTGGDEQYF.

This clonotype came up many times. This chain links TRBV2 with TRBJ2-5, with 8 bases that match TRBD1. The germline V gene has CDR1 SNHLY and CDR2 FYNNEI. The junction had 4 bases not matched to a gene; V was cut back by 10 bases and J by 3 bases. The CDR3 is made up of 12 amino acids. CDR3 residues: CATKTGEETQYF. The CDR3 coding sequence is TGTGCCACCAAGACAGGGGAAGAGACCCAGTACTTC.

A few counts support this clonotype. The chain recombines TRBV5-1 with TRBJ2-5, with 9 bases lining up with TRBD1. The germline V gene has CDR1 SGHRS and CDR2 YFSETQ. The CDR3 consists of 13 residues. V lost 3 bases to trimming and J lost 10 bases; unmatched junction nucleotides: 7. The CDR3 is CASSSAQGADQYF. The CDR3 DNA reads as TGCGCCAGCAGCTCGGCACAGGGGGCAGACCAGTACTTC.